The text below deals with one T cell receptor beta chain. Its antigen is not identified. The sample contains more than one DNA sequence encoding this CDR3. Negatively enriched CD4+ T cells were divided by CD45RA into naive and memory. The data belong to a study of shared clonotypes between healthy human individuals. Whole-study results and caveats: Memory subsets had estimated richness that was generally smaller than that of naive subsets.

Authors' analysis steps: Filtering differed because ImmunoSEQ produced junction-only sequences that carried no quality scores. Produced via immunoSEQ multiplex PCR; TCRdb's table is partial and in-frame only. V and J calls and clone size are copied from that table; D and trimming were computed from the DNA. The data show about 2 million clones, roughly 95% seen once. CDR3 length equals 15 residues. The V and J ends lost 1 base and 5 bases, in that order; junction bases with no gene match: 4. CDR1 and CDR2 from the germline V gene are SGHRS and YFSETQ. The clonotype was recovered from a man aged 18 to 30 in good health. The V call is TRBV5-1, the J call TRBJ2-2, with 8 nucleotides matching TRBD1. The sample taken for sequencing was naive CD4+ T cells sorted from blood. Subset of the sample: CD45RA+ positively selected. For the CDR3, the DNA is TGCGCCAGCAGCTTGCAGACAGGGGAAACCGGGGAGCTGTTTTTT. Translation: CASSLQTGETGELFF. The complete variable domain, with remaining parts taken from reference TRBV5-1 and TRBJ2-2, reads KAGVTQTPRYLIKTRGQQVTLSCSPISGHRSVSWYQQTPGQGLQFLFEYFSETQRNKGNFPGRFSGRQFSNSRSEMNVSTLELGDSALYLCASSLQTGETGELFFGEGSRLTVL.